The next 9 T cell receptor beta chains were all read from a single sample in a study of T cell repertoires in cytomegalovirus infection. Their antigens remain unidentified. One entry per CDR3 protein, called by TCRdb with MiXCR from the reads. Among about 69,000 distinct CDR3 sequences listed, about 29% were seen once. The specimen was CD8+ T cells from cultured PBMCs, collected from culture after CMV antigen stimulation. The receptors originated from a human donor in good health (CMV status not recorded). Some clones in this sample may be carry-over from other donors' samples.

This CDR3 reads CASSQDQAGVSTEAFF. CDR3 DNA: TGCGCCAGCAGCCAAGATCAGGCGGGGGTATCCACTGAAGCTTTCTTT. The V call is TRBV4-3, the J call TRBJ1-1, with D possibly matching TRBD1 (5 bases). CDR1 LGHNA and CDR2 YSLEER come from the germline V gene. This CDR3 spans 16 amino acids. Trimming stripped 0 bases from V and 4 bases from J, with 15 bases between.

The chain carries TRBV6-5 and TRBJ2-1; 9 bases align to TRBD2. The CDR3 has 16 amino acids. Trimming removed 2 bases from V and 7 bases from J; junction bases left unmatched: 9. The V gene's germline CDR1 is MNHEY and CDR2 SVGAGI. CDR3: CASSYGTAGGPNEQFF. DNA for the CDR3: TGTGCCAGCAGTTACGGGACGGCGGGGGGGCCGAATGAGCAGTTCTTC.

This clonotype was seen many times. The rearrangement uses TRBV7-2 and TRBJ1-1, with D perhaps TRBD1 (5 bases). The CDR3 is 13 amino acids. Germline loops: CDR1 SGHTA, CDR2 FQGNSA. Trimming removed 4 bases from V and 7 bases from J, with 13 bases in between. This CDR3 is CASSSGTALEAFF. The DNA for the CDR3 is TGTGCCAGCAGCTCCGGGACCGCCCTTGAAGCTTTCTTT.

This clonotype was seen repeatedly, ten times or more. The V call is TRBV12-3 or TRBV12-4, the J call TRBJ1-1, with D hard to call. CDR3 size: 13 residues. The V end was cut by 2 bases, the J end by 1 base, with 5 bases between. The CDR3 protein is CASSLTWNTEAFF. In nucleotides, the CDR3 is TGTGCCAGCAGTTTAACTTGGAACACTGAAGCTTTCTTT.

The chain uses TRBV27 and TRBJ2-7; D ambiguous. Trimming took off 7 bases at V and 1 base at J, with 11 bases between the two ends. The CDR3 has 13 amino acids. Germline CDR1 and CDR2: MNHEY and SMNVEV (reference sequence). The CDR3 spells CASNESGSYEQYF. The CDR3, as DNA: TGTGCCAGCAATGAGTCGGGTTCCTACGAGCAGTACTTC.

The chain uses TRBV20-1 and TRBJ2-1; D may be TRBD1 or TRBD2 (7 bases each). The V gene lost 3 bases and the J gene lost 6 bases, with 21 bases spanning the gap. The CDR3 has 16 residues. The germline gives CDR1 DFQATT, CDR2 SNEGSKA (reference sequence). The CDR3 protein is CSASATDRWGGNEQFF. The CDR3 nucleotides read TGCAGTGCTAGCGCCACGGACAGGTGGGGGGGCAATGAGCAGTTCTTC.

The rearrangement uses TRBV9 and TRBJ1-2; maybe TRBD1 (6 bases). This CDR3 contains 14 residues. CDR1 and CDR2 (germline): SGDLS, YYNGEE. With 4 bases removed from V and 4 bases from J, the gap between germline ends came to 14 bases. CDR3 amino acids: CASSSNRVGYGYTF. CDR3 bases: TGTGCCAGCAGCTCAAACAGGGTAGGCTATGGCTACACCTTC.

This clonotype was recorded many times. J is TRBJ1-1 and V is TRBV18; no definite D call. This CDR3 contains 20 residues. V was shortened by 4 bases and J by 0 bases, with 27 bases between the two germline ends. The V gene's germline CDR1 is KGHSH and CDR2 LQKENI. The CDR3 nucleotides are TGTGCCAGCTCACTGAGGTCCCTACTGGGCGCAGGTCCGATGAACACTGAAGCTTTCTTT. It codes for CASSLRSLLGAGPMNTEAFF.

V gene TRBV7-6 combines with J gene TRBJ2-1; 9 bases align to TRBD2. V gave up 2 bases and J gave up 12 bases; unmatched junction bases: 8. The germline V gene encodes CDR1 SGHVS and CDR2 FNYEAQ. CDR3 length: 14 residues. CDR3 nucleotides: TGTGCCAGCAGCTTACTTCAGACGCGGGGGGGGCAGTTCTTC. Amino acid sequence: CASSLLQTRGGQFF.